This TCR beta chain derives from a study of cytomegalovirus exposure and HLA in healthy donors. Study results and limitations: Judged likely to be a sequencing artifact was a cluster of highly shared sequence variants. Highest at DRB1 and lowest at HLA-C, TCR association rates differed among HLA loci in a later analysis. Per a prior analysis, the majority of TCR beta V segments were productive roughly 87% or roughly 30% of the time.

PCR involved 60 Vbeta and 13 Jbeta primers. Authors' data handling: Approximately 11 million of the 80 million or so unique TCR beta chains counted in a later analysis were shared. Only in-frame clones appear in the TCRdb table, and some are missing; sequencing was by immunoSEQ multiplex PCR. Clone size and V and J calls were adopted from that table, with D and trimming inferred from the DNA. The sample has about 94,000 clones, roughly 79% seen once. V shed 7 bases and J shed 5 bases, with 22 bases lying between them. Per germline, CDR1 SGHTA and CDR2 FQGNSA. This CDR3 contains 16 residues. Comment on this clone: Antigen unknown.

Sequencing input: PBMCs. The TCR sequence derives from a middle-aged woman in good health and CMV-seronegative. The chain joins TRBV7-2 to TRBJ2-3, with TRBD2 as a possible D gene (6 bases). CDR3 nucleotide sequence: TGTGCCAGCATCGGACGGGGAGGACGGAGGGGAGATACGCAGTATTTT. Amino acids: CASIGRGGRRGDTQYF.